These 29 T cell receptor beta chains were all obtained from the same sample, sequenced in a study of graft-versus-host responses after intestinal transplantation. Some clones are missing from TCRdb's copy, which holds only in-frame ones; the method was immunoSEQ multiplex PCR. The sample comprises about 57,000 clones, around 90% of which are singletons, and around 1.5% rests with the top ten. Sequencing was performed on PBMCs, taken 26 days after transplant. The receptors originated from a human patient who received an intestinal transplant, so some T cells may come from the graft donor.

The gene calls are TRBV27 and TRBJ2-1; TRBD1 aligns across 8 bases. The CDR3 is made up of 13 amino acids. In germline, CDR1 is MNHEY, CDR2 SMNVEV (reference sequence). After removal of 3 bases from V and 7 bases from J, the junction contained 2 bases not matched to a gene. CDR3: CASSFDRGNEQFF. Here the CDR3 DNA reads TGTGCCAGCAGTTTCGACAGGGGAAATGAGCAGTTCTTC.

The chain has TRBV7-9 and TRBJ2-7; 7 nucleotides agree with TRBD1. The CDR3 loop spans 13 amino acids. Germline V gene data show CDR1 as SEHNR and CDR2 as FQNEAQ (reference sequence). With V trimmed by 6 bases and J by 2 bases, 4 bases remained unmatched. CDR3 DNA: TGTGCCAGCAGTCGTGACAGGGCCTACGAGCAGTACGTC. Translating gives CASSRDRAYEQYV.

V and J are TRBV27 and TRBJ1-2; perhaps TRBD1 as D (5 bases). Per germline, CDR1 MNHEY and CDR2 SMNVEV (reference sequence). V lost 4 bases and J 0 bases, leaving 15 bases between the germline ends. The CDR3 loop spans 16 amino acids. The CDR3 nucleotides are TGTGCCAGCAGTTCCCTCGAGGAGGGACCTAACTATGGCTACACCTTC. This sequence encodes CASSSLEEGPNYGYTF.

DNA for the CDR3: TGTGCCAGCAGTTCTCCTTCAACGGGAATGAGCTACACCTTC. Encoded protein: CASSSPSTGMSYTF. The chain employs TRBV6-5 and TRBJ1-2, with D uncertain. The CDR3 is 14 amino acids. Germline V CDR1 and CDR2: MNHEY, SVGAGI. V was shortened by 4 bases and J by 9 bases, with 18 bases between the two germline ends.

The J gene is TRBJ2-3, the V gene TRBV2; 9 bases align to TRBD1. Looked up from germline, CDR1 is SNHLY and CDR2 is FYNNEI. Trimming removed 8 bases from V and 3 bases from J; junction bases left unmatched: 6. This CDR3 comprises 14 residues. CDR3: CASGKDRGTDTQYF. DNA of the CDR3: TGTGCCAGCGGGAAAGACAGGGGGACAGATACGCAGTATTTT.

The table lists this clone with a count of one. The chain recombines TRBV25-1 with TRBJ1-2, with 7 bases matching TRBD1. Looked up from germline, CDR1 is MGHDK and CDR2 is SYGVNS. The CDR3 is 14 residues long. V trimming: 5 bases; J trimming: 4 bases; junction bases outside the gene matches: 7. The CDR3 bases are TGTGCCAGCAGTCCAGGGACAGATCCCTATGGCTACACCTTC. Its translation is CASSPGTDPYGYTF.

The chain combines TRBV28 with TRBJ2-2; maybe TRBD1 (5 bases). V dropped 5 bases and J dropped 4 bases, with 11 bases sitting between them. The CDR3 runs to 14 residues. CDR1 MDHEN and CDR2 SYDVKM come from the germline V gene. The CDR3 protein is CASSGDSSTGELFF. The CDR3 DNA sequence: TGTGCCAGCAGTGGAGACAGTTCCACCGGGGAGCTGTTTTTT.

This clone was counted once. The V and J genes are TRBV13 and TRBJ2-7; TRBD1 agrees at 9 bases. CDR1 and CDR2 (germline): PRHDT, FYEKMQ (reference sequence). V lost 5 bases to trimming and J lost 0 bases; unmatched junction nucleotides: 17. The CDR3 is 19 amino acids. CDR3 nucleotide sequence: TGTGCCAGCAGCGTGGCCGGGACAGGGACTTATACCGCCTCCTACGAGCAGTACTTC. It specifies CASSVAGTGTYTASYEQYF. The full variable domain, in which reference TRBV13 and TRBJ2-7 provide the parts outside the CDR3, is AAGVIQSPRHLIKEKRETATLKCYPIPRHDTVYWYQQGPGQDPQFLISFYEKMQSDKGSIPDRFSAQQFSDYHSELNMSSLELGDSALYFCASSVAGTGTYTASYEQYFGPGTRLTVT.

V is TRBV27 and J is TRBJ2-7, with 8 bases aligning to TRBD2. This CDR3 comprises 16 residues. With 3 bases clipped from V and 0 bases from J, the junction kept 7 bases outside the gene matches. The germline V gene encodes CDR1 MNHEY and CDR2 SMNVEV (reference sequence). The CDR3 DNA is TGTGCCAGCAGTTTTAACTCGGGAGGGTACTCCTACGAGCAGTACTTC. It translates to CASSFNSGGYSYEQYF.

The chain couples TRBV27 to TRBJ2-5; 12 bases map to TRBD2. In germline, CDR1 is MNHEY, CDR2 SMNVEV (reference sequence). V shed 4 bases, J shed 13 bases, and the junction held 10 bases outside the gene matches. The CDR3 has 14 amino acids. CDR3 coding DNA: TGTGCCAGCAGTTCAAGCCTGAGGACTAGCGGGACGTACTTC. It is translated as CASSSSLRTSGTYF.

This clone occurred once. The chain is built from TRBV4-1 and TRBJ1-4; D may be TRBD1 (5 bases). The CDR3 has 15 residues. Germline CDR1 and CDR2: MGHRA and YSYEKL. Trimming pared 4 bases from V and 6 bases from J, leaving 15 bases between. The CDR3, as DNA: TGCGCCAGCAGCCTTCATGGCAGGGATGATGAAAAACTGTTTTTT. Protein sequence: CASSLHGRDDEKLFF.

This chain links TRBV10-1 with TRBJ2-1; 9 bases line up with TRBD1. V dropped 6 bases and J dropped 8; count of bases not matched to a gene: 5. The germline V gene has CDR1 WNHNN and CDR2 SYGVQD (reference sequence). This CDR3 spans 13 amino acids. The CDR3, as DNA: TGCGCCAGCAGCCCGGGACAGGGCGATGAGCAGTTCTTC. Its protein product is CASSPGQGDEQFF.

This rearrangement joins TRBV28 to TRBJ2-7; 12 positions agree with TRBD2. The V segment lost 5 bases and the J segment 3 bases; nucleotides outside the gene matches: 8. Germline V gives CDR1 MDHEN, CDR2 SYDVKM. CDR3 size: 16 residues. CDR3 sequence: CASSQLTSGRHYEQYF. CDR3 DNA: TGTGCCAGCAGTCAACTGACTAGCGGGAGACACTACGAGCAGTACTTC. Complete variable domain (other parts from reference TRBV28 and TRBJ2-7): DVKVTQSSRYLVKRTGEKVFLECVQDMDHENMFWYRQDPGLGLRLIYFSYDVKMKEKGDIPEGYSVSREKKERFSLILESASTNQTSMYLCASSQLTSGRHYEQYFGPGTRLTVT.

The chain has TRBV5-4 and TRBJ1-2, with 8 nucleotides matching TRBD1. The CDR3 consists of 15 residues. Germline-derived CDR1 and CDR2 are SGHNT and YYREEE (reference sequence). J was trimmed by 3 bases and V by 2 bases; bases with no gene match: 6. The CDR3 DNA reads TGTGCCAGCAGCTTTGGACAGGGACCTGACTATGGCTACACCTTC. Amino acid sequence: CASSFGQGPDYGYTF.

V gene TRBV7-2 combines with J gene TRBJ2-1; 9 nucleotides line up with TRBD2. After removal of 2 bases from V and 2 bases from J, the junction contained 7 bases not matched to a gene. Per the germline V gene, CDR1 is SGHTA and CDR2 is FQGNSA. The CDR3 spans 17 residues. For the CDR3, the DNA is TGTGCCAGCAGCTTACGGCTGGCGGGGGGGGCCTACAATGAGCAGTTCTTC. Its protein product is CASSLRLAGGAYNEQFF.

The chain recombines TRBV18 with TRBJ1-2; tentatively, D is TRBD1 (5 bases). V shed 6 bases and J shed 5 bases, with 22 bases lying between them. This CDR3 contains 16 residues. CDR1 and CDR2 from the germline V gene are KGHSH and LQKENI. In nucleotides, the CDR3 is TGTGCCAGCTCGGCCGGTTCGGGGGTTCTTGGGTATGGCTACACCTTC. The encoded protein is CASSAGSGVLGYGYTF. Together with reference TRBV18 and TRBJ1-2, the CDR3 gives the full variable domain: NAGVMQNPRHLVRRRGQEARLRCSPMKGHSHVYWYRQLPEEGLKFMVYLQKENIIDESGMPKERFSAEFPKEGPSILRIQQVVRGDSAAYFCASSAGSGVLGYGYTFGSGTRLTVV.

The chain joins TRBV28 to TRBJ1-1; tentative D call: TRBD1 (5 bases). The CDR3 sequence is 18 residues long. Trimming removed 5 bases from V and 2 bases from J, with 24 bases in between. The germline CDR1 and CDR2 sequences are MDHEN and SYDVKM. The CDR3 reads CASSPRTAHWGGNTEAFF. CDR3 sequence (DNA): TGTGCCAGCAGTCCTAGAACGGCCCATTGGGGGGGTAACACTGAAGCTTTCTTT.

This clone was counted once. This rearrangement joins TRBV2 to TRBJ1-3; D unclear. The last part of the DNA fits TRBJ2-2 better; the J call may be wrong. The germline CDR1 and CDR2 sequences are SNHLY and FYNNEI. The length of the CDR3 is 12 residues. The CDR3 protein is CASVGNTGELFF. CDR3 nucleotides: TGTGCCAGCGTGGGGAACACCGGGGAGCTGTTTTTT.

In DNA, the CDR3 is TGTGCCAGCAGACTACAGGGTTTCGACGAGCAGTACTTC. Its protein product is CASRLQGFDEQYF. This rearrangement joins TRBV6-1 to TRBJ2-7, with D tentatively TRBD1 (6 bases). V lost 6 bases and J 5 bases, leaving 14 bases between the germline ends. Germline V gene lookup returns CDR1 MNHNS and CDR2 SASEGT. The CDR3 runs 13 residues.

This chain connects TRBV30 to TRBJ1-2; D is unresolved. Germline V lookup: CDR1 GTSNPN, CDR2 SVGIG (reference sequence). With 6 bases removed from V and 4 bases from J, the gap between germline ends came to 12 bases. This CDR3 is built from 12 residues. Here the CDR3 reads CACLGLVYGYTF. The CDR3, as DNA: TGTGCCTGCCTAGGCCTCGTCTATGGCTACACCTTC.

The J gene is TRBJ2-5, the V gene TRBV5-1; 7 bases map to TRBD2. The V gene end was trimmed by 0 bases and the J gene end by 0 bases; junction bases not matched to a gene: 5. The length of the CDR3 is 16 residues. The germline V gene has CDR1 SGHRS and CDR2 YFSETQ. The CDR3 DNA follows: TGCGCCAGCAGCTTGGCTGGGGGGGGTCACCAAGAGACCCAGTACTTC. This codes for CASSLAGGGHQETQYF. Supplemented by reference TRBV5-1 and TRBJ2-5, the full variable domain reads KAGVTQTPRYLIKTRGQQVTLSCSPISGHRSVSWYQQTPGQGLQFLFEYFSETQRNKGNFPGRFSGRQFSNSRSEMNVSTLELGDSALYLCASSLAGGGHQETQYFGPGTRLLVL.

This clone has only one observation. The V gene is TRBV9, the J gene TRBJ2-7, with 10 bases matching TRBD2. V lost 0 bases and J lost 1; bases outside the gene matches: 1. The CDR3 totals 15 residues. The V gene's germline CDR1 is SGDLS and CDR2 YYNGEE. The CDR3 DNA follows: TGTGCCAGCAGCGTAGGACTAGCGGGTTCCTACGAGCAGTACTTC. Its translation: CASSVGLAGSYEQYF.

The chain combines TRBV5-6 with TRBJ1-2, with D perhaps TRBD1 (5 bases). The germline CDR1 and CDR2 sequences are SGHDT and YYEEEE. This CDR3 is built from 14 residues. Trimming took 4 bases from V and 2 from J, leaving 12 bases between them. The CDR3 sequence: CASSAGGLNYGYTF. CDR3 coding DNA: TGTGCCAGCAGCGCCGGGGGGTTGAACTATGGCTACACCTTC.

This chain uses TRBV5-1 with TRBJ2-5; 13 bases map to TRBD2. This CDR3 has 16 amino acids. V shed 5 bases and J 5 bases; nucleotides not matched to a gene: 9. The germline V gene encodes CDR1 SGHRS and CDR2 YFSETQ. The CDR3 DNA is TGCGCCAGCAGTCCTACCGGGACTAGCGGGGCGGAGACCCAGTACTTC. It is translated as CASSPTGTSGAETQYF.

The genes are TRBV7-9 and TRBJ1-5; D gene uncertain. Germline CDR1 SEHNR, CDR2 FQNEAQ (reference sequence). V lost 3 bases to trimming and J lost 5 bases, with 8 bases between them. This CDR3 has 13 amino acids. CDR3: CASSLNLDQPQHF. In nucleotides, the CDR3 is TGTGCCAGCAGCTTGAACCTAGATCAGCCCCAGCATTTT.

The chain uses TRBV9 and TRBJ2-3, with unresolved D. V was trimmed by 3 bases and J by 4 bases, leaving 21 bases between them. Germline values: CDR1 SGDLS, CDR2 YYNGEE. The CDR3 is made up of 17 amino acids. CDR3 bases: TGTGCCAGCAGCGCCCCCTCAGTACAGCAGCCTTCAGATACGCAGTATTTT. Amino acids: CASSAPSVQQPSDTQYF. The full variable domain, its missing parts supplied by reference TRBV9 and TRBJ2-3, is DSGVTQTPKHLITATGQRVTLRCSPRSGDLSVYWYQQSLDQGLQFLIQYYNGEERAKGNILERFSAQQFPDLHSELNLSSLELGDSALYFCASSAPSVQQPSDTQYFGPGTRLTVL.

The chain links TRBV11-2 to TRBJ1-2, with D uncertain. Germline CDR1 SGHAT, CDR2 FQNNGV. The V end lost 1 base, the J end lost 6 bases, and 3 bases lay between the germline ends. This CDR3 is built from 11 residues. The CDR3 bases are TGTGCCAGCAGCTTAGTCGATGGCTACACCTTC. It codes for CASSLVDGYTF.

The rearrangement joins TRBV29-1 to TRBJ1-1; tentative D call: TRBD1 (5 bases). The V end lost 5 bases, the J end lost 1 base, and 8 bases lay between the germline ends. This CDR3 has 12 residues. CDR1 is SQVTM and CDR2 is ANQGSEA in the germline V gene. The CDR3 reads CSVRGQNTEAFF. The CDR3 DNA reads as TGCAGCGTTAGAGGACAGAACACTGAAGCTTTCTTT. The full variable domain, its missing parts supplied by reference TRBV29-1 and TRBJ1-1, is SAVISQKPSRDICQRGTSLTIQCQVDSQVTMMFWYRQQPGQSLTLIATANQGSEATYESGFVIDKFPISRPNLTFSTLTVSNMSPEDSSIYLCSVRGQNTEAFFGQGTRLTVV.

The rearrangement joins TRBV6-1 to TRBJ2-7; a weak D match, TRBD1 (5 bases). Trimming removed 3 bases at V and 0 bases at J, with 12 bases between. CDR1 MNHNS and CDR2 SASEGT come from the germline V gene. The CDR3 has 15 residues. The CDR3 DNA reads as TGTGCCAGCAGTGAGCAGGGCGAGAGCTCCTACGAGCAGTACTTC. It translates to CASSEQGESSYEQYF.